This TCR beta chain appears in the sequencing data of a study of T cell repertoires in cytomegalovirus infection. A single record per CDR3 protein comes from TCRdb applying MiXCR to the reads. Of about 920,000 distinct CDR3 sequences in the sample, approximately 31% were seen once. Germline CDR1 and CDR2: SEHNR and FQNEAQ (reference sequence). The CDR3 runs 15 residues. J gave up 9 bases and V 7 bases, and 12 bases lay outside the gene matches. This clonotype was observed a handful of times. What it binds is unknown. This clonotype was obtained from a human donor in good health (CMV status not recorded). Some clones in this sample may be carry-over from other donors' samples. Sequencing used cultured CD8+ T cells from PBMCs, obtained from culture after CMV antigen stimulation. This chain uses TRBV7-9 with TRBJ2-1, with 10 bases matching TRBD1. CDR3 sequence: CASTSRVTGGFEQFF. The CDR3 bases are TGTGCCAGCACCTCTAGGGTGACAGGGGGCTTTGAGCAGTTCTTC.